A selection of T cell receptor beta chains follows, all from one sample in a study of T cells in localized non-small cell lung cancer. The assay was immunoSEQ multiplex PCR, and TCRdb's table has in-frame clones only and misses some. The sample shows 130,000 or so clones, more than 80% of them seen only once. The source material was peripheral blood, sampled before any cancer treatment. These receptors were collected from a female donor over 55 with stage I lung adenocarcinoma. Each CDR3 is given with its conserved first and last residue. A D gene is named only where the DNA matches it firmly. Rows give clone size only sometimes, using once, few, many, or a class for an expanded clone.

CASSPGAGNKYEQYF TGTGCCAGCTCACCGGGGGCCGGGAATAAGTACGAGCAGTACTTC TRBJ2-7 TRBV18 NA NA
CASSLLEGNTEAFF TGTGCCAGCAGCTTACTAGAGGGTAACACTGAAGCTTTCTTT TRBJ1-1 TRBV7-2 NA NA
CASSPGWETQYF TGCGCCAGCAGCCCCGGGTGGGAGACCCAGTACTTC TRBJ2-5 TRBV5-1 NA once
CASSPGQGYGYTF TGTGCCAGCAGCCCAGGACAGGGCTATGGCTACACCTTC TRBJ1-2 TRBV4-2 TRBD1 NA
CASSPGSSGETQYF TGTGCCAGCAGCCCCGGATCAAGCGGGGAGACCCAGTACTTC TRBJ2-5 TRBV7-3 NA NA
CASRTGGQPQHF TGTGCCAGCAGAACAGGGGGTCAGCCCCAGCATTTT TRBJ1-5 TRBV2 TRBD1 NA
CATSRGSIAGEETQYF TGTGCCACCAGCAGAGGTTCAATAGCGGGAGAAGAGACCCAGTACTTC TRBJ2-5 TRBV15 TRBD2 NA
CASSDSNSGKTEAFF TGTGCCAGCAGTGACTCGAATTCAGGGAAGACTGAAGCTTTCTTT TRBJ1-1 TRBV6-4 NA NA
CAAHGGTEAFF TGTGCCGCCCATGGGGGCACTGAAGCTTTCTTT TRBJ1-1 TRBV28 NA NA
CASSSGGLETQYF TGTGCCAGCAGCAGCGGGGGACTTGAGACCCAGTACTTC TRBJ2-5 TRBV11-2 TRBD2 NA
CAWSGTQETQYF TGTGCCTGGAGCGGGACACAAGAGACCCAGTACTTC TRBJ2-5 TRBV30 NA NA
CASSQGSRVPIYGYTF TGCGCCAGCAGCCAAGGATCCCGAGTCCCGATCTATGGCTACACCTTC TRBJ1-2 TRBV4-1 NA few
CASSYTGVHQPQHF TGTGCCAGCAGTTATACAGGGGTCCATCAGCCCCAGCATTTT TRBJ1-5 TRBV27 TRBD1 NA
CASSVDRGGRNEQFF TGTGCCAGCAGTGTGGACAGGGGGGGTAGGAATGAGCAGTTCTTC TRBJ2-1 TRBV2 TRBD1 NA
CASSLFGDHNSGASGNTIYF TGTGCCAGTAGCCTTTTCGGGGACCATAACAGCGGAGCGTCTGGAAACACCATATATTTT TRBJ1-3 TRBV19 NA NA
CASSPGLAGSGELFF TGTGCCAGCAGCCCTGGACTAGCAGGGTCCGGGGAGCTGTTTTTT TRBJ2-2 TRBV14 TRBD2 NA
CASSPFLGQPETQYF TGTGCCAGCTCACCATTCCTGGGACAGCCAGAGACCCAGTACTTC TRBJ2-5 TRBV18 TRBD1 NA
CASSLDLAVSREQYF TGTGCCAGCAGCTTAGACCTCGCCGTTTCTAGGGAGCAGTACTTC TRBJ2-7 TRBV7-8 NA NA
CASSWGTSGETQYF TGTGCCAGCAGCTGGGGGACTAGCGGAGAGACCCAGTACTTC TRBJ2-5 TRBV11-2 TRBD2 NA
CASSLGGSGAQETQYF TGCGCCAGCAGCTTGGGGGGCAGCGGGGCACAAGAGACCCAGTACTTC TRBJ2-5 TRBV5-1 TRBD2 NA
CASREGGYSYEQYF TGTGCCAGCAGGGAGGGAGGGTACTCCTACGAGCAGTACTTC TRBJ2-7 TRBV28 TRBD2 few
CASRPTGGGNEKLFF TGTGCCAGCAGGCCGACAGGGGGGGGTAATGAAAAACTGTTTTTT TRBJ1-4 TRBV28 TRBD1 NA
CASSPGLAINEQFF TGTGCCAGCAGCCCCGGACTAGCTATCAATGAGCAGTTCTTC TRBJ2-1 TRBV9 TRBD2 once